Given below is one TCR beta chain in context. Its cognate antigen is unknown. One base away lies a much larger clone, so this may be a sequencing read error. In germline, CDR1 is SNHLY, CDR2 FYNNEI. This CDR3 comprises 16 residues. V dropped 5 bases and J dropped 0 bases, with 14 bases sitting between them. Via MiXCR, TCRdb re-called the 5' RACE reads, giving one row per CDR3 protein. The table has tens of thousands of distinct CDR3 sequences, 15% to 20% seen once; the top ten hold 2.8%. Findings and limits, study-wide: Tumor-infiltrating Treg TCR alpha and beta sequences overlapped most with tumor naive CD4+ T cells, then blood naive.

The sequenced material came from naive CD4+ T cells sorted from a lymph node. Specified subset: naive CD4+ T cells, CD4+CD45RA+CD25-. V usage is TRBV2 and J usage is TRBJ1-5, with TRBD1 as a possible D gene (5 bases). This clonotype was sampled from a female donor with breast cancer. For the CDR3, the DNA is TGTGCCAGCAGTCGGGAGGGGCAGGATAGCAATCAGCCCCAGCATTTT. It translates to CASSREGQDSNQPQHF.